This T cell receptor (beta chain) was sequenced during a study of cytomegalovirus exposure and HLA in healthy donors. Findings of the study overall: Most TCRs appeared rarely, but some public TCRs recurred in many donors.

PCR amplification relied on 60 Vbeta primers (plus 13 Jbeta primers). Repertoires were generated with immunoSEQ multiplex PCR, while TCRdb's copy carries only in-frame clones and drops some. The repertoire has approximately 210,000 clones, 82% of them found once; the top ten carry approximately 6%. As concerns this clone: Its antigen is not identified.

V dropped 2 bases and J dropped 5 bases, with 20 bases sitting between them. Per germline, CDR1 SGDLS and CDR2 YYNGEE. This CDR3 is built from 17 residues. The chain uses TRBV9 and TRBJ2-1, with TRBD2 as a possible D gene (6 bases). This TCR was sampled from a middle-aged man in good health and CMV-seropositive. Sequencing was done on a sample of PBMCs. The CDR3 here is CASSVDDGSIINNEQFF. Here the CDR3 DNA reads TGTGCCAGCAGCGTGGACGACGGGAGTATAATCAACAATGAGCAGTTCTTC.